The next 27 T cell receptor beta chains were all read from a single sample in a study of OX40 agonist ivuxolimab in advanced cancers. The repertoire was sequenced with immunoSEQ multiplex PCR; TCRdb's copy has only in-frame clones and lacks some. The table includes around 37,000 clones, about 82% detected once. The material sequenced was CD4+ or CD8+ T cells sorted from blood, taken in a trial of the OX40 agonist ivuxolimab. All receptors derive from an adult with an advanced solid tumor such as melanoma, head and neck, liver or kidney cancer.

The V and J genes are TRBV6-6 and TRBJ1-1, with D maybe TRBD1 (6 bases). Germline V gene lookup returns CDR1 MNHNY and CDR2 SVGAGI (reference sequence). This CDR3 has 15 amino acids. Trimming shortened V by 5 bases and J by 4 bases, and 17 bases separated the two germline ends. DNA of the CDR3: TGTGCCAGCAGTCAAGACAACCAGGGGAGCACTGAAGCTTTCTTT. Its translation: CASSQDNQGSTEAFF.

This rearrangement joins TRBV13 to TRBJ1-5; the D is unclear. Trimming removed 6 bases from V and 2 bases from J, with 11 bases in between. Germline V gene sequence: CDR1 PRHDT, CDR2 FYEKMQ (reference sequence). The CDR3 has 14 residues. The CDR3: CASSWLVGNQPQHF. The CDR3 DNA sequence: TGTGCCAGCAGTTGGTTGGTGGGCAATCAGCCCCAGCATTTT.

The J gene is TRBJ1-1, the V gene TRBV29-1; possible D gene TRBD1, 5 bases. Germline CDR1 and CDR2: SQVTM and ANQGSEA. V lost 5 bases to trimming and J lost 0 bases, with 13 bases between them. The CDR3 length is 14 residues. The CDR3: CSVTAGSMNTEAFF. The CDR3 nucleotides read TGCAGCGTTACCGCAGGGAGCATGAACACTGAAGCTTTCTTT.

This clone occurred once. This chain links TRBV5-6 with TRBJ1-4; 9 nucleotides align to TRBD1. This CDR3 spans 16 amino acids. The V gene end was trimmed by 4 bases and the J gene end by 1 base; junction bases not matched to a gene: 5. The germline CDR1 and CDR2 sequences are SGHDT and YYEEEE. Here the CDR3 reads CASSPGDRVTNEKLFF. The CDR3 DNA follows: TGTGCCAGCAGCCCGGGGGACAGGGTAACTAATGAAAAACTGTTTTTT.

The chain's CDR3 is CAIRGTGETGELFF. The CDR3 DNA is TGTGCCATCAGGGGGACAGGGGAAACCGGGGAGCTGTTTTTT. This sequence joins TRBV10-3 and TRBJ2-2, with 10 bases aligning to TRBD1. Germline CDR1 reads ENHRY; CDR2 reads SYGVKD. The junction had 3 bases not matched to a gene; V was cut back by 6 bases and J by 5 bases. The CDR3 runs 14 residues.

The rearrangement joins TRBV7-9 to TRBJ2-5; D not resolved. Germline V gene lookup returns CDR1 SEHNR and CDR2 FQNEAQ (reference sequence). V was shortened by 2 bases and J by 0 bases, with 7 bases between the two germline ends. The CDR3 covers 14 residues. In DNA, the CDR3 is TGTGCCAGCAGCTTACTTTGGTACCAAGAGACCCAGTACTTC. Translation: CASSLLWYQETQYF.

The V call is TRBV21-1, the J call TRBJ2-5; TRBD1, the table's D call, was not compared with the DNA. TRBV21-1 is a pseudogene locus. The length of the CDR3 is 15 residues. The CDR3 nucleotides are TGTGCCAGCAGCAACCAAAGACAGGCACGAGAGACCCAGTACTTC. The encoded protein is CASSNQRQARETQYF.

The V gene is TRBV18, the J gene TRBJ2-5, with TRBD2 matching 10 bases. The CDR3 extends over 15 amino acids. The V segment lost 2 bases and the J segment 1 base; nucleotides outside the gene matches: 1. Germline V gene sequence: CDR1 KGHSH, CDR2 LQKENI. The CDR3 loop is CASSPSSGGQETQYF. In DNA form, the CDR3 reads TGTGCCAGCTCACCATCTAGCGGGGGCCAAGAGACCCAGTACTTC.

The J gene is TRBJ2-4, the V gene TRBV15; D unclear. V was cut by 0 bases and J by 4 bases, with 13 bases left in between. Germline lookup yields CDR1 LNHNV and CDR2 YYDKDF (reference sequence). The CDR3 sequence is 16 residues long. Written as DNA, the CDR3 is TGTGCCACCAGCAGAGACGGTTCAACAGTTAAAAACATTCAGTACTTC. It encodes CATSRDGSTVKNIQYF.

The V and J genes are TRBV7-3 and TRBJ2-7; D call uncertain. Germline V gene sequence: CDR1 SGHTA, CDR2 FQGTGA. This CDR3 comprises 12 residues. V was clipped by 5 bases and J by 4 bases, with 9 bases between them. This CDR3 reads CASSRENYEQYF. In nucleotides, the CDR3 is TGTGCCAGCAGCCGCGAAAATTACGAGCAGTACTTC.

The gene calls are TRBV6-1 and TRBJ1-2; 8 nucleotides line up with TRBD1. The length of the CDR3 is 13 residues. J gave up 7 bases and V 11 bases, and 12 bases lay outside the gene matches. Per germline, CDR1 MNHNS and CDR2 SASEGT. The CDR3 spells CAGRAGTGFGYTF. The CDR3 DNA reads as TGTGCCGGCCGAGCCGGGACAGGTTTTGGCTACACCTTC.

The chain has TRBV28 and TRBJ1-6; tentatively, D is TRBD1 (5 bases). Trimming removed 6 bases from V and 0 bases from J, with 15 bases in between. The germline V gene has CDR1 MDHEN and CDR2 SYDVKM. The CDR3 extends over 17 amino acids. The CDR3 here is CASRDTTTSSYNSPLHF. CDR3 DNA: TGTGCCAGCAGGGACACCACTACGAGCTCCTATAATTCACCCCTCCACTTT.

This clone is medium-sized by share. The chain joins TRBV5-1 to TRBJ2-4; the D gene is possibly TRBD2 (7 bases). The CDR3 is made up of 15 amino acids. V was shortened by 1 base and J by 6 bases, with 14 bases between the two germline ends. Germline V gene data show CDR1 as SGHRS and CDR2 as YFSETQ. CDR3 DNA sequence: TGCGCCAGCAGCTTGCGCGGGGGCGGGGGAAACATTCAGTACTTC. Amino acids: CASSLRGGGGNIQYF.

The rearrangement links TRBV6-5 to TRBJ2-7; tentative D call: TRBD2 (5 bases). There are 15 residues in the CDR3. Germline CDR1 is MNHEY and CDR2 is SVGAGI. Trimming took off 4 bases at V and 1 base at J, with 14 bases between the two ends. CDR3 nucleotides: TGTGCCAGCAGTTTCCTCAGCGGTCTATCCTACGAGCAGTACTTC. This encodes CASSFLSGLSYEQYF.

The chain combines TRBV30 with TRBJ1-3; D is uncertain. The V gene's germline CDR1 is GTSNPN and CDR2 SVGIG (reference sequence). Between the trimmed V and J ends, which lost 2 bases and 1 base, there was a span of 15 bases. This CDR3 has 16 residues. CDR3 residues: CAWSSTPWRSGNTIYF. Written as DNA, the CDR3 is TGTGCCTGGAGTAGTACCCCTTGGCGTTCTGGAAACACCATATATTTT.

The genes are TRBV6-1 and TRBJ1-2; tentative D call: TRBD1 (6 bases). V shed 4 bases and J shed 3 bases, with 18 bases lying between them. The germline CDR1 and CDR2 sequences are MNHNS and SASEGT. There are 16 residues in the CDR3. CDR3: CASSARTDWGDYGYTF. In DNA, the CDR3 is TGTGCCAGCAGTGCCCGGACAGATTGGGGGGACTATGGCTACACCTTC.

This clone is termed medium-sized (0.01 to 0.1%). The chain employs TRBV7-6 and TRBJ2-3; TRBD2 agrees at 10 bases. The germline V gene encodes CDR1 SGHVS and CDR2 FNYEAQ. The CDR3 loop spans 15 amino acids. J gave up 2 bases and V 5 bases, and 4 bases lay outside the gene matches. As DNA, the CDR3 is TGTGCCAGCAGCGCCGGACTAGCGGACACAGATACGCAGTATTTT. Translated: CASSAGLADTDTQYF.

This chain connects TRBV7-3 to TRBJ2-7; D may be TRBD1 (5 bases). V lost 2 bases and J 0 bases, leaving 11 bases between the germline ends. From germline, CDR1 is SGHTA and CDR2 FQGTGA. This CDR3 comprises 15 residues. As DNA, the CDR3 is TGTGCCAGCAGCTTAGTTCAGGGCAGCTCCTACGAGCAGTACTTC. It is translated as CASSLVQGSSYEQYF.

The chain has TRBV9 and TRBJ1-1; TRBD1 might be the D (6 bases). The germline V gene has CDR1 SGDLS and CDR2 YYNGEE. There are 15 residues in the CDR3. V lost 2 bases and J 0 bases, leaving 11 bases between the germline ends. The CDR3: CASSVRGFMNTEAFF. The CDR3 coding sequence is TGTGCCAGCAGCGTCAGGGGCTTCATGAACACTGAAGCTTTCTTT.

CDR3 nucleotide sequence: TGTGTAGCGGTAGGGGTCACCGGGGAGCTGTTTTTT. As protein: CVAVGVTGELFF. V usage is TRBV7-9 and J usage is TRBJ2-2; D possibly corresponds to TRBD2 (6 bases). The CDR3 is made up of 12 amino acids. Germline CDR1 is SEHNR and CDR2 is FQNEAQ (reference sequence).

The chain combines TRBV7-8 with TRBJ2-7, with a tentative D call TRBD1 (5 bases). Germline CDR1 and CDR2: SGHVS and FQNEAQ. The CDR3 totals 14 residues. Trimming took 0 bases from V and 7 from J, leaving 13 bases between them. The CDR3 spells CASSLAGAGLEQYF. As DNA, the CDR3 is TGTGCCAGCAGCTTAGCGGGTGCAGGGTTAGAGCAGTACTTC.

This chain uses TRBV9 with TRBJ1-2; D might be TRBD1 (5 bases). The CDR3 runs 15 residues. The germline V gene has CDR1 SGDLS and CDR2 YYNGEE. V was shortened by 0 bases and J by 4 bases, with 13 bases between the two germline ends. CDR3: CASSVAQGGGYGYTF. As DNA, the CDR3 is TGTGCCAGCAGCGTAGCTCAGGGTGGCGGCTATGGCTACACCTTC.

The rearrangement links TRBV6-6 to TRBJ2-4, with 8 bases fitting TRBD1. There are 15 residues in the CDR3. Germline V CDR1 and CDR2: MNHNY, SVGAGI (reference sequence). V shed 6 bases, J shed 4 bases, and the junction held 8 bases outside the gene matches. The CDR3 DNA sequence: TGTGCCAGCAGAATCGACAGGGGAGGAAAAAACATTCAGTACTTC. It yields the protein CASRIDRGGKNIQYF.

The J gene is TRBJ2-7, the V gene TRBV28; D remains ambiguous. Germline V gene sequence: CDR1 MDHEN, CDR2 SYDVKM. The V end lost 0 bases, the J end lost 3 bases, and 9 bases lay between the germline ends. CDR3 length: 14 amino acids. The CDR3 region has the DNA TGTGCCAGCAGTTTATGGACAAATAGCTACGAGCAGTACTTC. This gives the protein CASSLWTNSYEQYF. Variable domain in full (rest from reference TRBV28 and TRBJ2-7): DVKVTQSSRYLVKRTGEKVFLECVQDMDHENMFWYRQDPGLGLRLIYFSYDVKMKEKGDIPEGYSVSREKKERFSLILESASTNQTSMYLCASSLWTNSYEQYFGPGTRLTVT.

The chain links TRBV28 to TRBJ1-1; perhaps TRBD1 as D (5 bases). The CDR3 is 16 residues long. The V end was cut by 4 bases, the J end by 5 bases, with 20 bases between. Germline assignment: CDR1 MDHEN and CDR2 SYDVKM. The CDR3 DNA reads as TGTGCCAGCAGTTCAAACCCGGGACTCACCTATACTGAAGCTTTCTTT. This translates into CASSSNPGLTYTEAFF.

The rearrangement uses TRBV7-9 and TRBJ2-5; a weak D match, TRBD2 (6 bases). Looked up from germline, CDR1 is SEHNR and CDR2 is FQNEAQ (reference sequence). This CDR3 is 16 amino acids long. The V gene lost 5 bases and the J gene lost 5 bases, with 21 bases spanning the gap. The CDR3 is CASSPSSGGVRETQYF. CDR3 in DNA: TGTGCCAGCAGCCCCAGTAGTGGAGGGGTCCGGGAGACCCAGTACTTC.

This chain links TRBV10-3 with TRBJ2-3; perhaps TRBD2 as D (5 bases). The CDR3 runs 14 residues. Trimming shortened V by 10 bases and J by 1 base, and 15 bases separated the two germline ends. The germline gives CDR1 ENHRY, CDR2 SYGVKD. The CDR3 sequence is CATNRGFGTDTQYF. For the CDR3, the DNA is TGTGCCACTAACCGGGGTTTTGGCACAGATACGCAGTATTTT.